This record covers a single TCR beta chain. Its antigen is currently unknown. The germline V gene encodes CDR1 SGHTA and CDR2 FQGNSA. The CDR3 runs 12 residues. The V end lost 2 bases, the J end lost 14 bases, and 15 bases lay between the germline ends. The entry originates in a study of shared clonotypes between healthy human individuals. Regarding the study as a whole: Sampling included only blood; tissue repertoires likely differ. A handful of donors showed sharing of approximately 5% of naive CD4 clonotypes.

Several immunoSEQ plates received, in even portions, the genomic DNA of each subset. Under the authors' procedure: ImmunoSEQ yielded junction-only sequences lacking quality scores, so filtering differed. Measured with immunoSEQ multiplex PCR; TCRdb has only the in-frame clones, and not every one. That table supplies the V and J calls and clone size; D and trimming were determined from the DNA. This sample has some 95,000 clones, with roughly 69% found just once. Sequencing was carried out using memory CD8+ T cells sorted from blood. Subset denoted: CD45RO+ cells pooled with CCR7-negative TemRA cells. This chain connects TRBV7-2 to TRBJ1-2, with a tentative D call TRBD1 (5 bases). This clonotype was obtained from a man in his thirties or forties in good health. The CDR3 loop is CASSLIGAGCTF. The CDR3 DNA reads TGTGCCAGCAGCTTAATAGGGGCAGGGTGTACCTTC.